This T cell receptor (beta chain) comes out of a study of cytomegalovirus exposure and HLA in healthy donors. Study-wide results and limits: Most of the TCR beta V segments (in an earlier analysis) were productive either about 90% or about 30% of the time. A few CMV-associated chains were confirmed in vitro to be specific for CMV antigens. Later analysis identified a missense DCLRE1C variant that was linked to TCR beta V- and J-gene trimming. By HLA locus, TCR association rates varied in a later analysis, with DRB1 showing the most and HLA-C the fewest.

Comments on this clone: Its matching antigen is unknown.

A multiplex PCR was run with 60 Vbeta primers and 13 Jbeta primers. Here immunoSEQ multiplex PCR was the method, and the copy in TCRdb shows in-frame clones only, minus some. The table includes under 150,000 clones, 82% detected once. In germline, CDR1 is MNHNS, CDR2 SASEGT. The V segment lost 7 bases and the J segment 2 bases; nucleotides outside the gene matches: 9. The CDR3 consists of 15 residues. Sequencing was performed on PBMCs. The clonotype was recovered from a male donor in good health and CMV-seronegative. This rearrangement joins TRBV6-1 to TRBJ2-7, with 9 positions matching TRBD1. CDR3: CASTLLRDRAYEQYF. CDR3 in DNA: TGTGCCAGCACGCTTCTCCGGGACAGGGCCTACGAGCAGTACTTC.